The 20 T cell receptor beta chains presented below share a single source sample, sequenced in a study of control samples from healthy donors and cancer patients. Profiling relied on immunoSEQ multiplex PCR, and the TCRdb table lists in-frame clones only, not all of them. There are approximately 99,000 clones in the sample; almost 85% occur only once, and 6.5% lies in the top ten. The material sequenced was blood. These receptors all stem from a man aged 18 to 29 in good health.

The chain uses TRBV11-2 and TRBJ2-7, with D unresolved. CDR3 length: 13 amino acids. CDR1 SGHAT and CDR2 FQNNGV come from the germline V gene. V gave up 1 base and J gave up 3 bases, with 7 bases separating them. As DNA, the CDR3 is TGTGCCAGCAGCTTAGGGTCGAACTACGAGCAGTACTTC. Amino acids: CASSLGSNYEQYF.

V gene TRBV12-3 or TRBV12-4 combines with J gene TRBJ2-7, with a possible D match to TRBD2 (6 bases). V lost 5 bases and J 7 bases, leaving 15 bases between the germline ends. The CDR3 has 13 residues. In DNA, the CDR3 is TGTGCCAGCAGTACTGGAGGGCTAGGAGAGCAGTACTTC. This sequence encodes CASSTGGLGEQYF.

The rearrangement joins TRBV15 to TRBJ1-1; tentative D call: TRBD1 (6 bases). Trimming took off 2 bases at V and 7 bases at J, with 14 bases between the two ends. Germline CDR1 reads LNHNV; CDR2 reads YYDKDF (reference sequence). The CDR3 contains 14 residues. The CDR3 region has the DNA TGTGCCACCAGCAGAAACTCCATAGGGGGTGAAGCTTTCTTT. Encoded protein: CATSRNSIGGEAFF.

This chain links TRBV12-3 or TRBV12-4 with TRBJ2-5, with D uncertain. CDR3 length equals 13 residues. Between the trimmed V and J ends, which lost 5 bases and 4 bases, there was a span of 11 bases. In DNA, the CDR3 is TGTGCCAGCAGTCCCCCGGGCTCAGAGACCCAGTACTTC. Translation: CASSPPGSETQYF.

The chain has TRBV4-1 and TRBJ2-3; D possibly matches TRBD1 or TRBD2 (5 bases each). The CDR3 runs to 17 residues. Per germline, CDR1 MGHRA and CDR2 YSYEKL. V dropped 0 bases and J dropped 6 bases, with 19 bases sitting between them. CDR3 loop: CASSQERFPGKGDTQYF. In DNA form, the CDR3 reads TGCGCCAGCAGCCAAGAAAGATTCCCGGGGAAGGGGGATACGCAGTATTTT.

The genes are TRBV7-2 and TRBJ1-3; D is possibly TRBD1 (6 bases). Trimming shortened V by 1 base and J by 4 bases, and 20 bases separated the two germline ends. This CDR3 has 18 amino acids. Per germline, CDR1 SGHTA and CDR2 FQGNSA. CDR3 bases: TGTGCCAGCAGCTTAGTCGGTCCTGCAGGGGCGCAGGGAAACACCATATATTTT. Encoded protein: CASSLVGPAGAQGNTIYF. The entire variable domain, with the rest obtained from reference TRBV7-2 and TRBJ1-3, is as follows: GAGVSQSPSNKVTEKGKDVELRCDPISGHTALYWYRQSLGQGLEFLIYFQGNSAPDKSGLPSDRFSAERTGGSVSTLTIQRTQQEDSAVYLCASSLVGPAGAQGNTIYFGEGSWLTVV.

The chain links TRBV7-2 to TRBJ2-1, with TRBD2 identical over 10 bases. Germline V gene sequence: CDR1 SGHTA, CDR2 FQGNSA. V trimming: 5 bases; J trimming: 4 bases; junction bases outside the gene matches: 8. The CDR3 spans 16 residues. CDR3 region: CASSPTSGELYNEQFF. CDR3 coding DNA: TGTGCCAGCAGCCCCACTAGCGGGGAGCTATACAATGAGCAGTTCTTC.

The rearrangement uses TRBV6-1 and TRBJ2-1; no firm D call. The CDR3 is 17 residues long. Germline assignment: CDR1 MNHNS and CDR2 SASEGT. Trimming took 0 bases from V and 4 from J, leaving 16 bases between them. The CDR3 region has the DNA TGTGCCAGCAGTGAAGCGGTTGCCAGGTCTTTTTACAATGAGCAGTTCTTC. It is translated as CASSEAVARSFYNEQFF.

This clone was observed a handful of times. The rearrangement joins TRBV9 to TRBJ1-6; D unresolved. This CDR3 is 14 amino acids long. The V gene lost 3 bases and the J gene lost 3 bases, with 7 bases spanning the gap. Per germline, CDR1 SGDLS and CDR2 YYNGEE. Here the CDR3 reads CASSGRNYNSPLHF. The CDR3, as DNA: TGTGCCAGCAGCGGTCGGAACTATAATTCACCCCTCCACTTT.

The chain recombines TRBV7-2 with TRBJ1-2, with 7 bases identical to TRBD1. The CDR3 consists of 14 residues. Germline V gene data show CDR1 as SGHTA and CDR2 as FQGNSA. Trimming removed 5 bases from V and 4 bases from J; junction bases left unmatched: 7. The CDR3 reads CASSRGTASYGYTF. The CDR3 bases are TGTGCCAGCAGCCGGGGGACAGCTAGCTATGGCTACACCTTC.

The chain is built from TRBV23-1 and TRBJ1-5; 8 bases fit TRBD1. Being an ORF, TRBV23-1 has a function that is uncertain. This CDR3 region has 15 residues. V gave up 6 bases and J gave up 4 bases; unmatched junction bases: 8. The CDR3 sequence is CASRVDRGRNQPQHF. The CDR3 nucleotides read TGCGCCAGCAGAGTTGACAGGGGCAGGAATCAGCCCCAGCATTTT.

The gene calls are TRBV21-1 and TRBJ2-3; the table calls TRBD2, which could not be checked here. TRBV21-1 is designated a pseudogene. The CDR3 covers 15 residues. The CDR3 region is CASSKEARGTDTQYF. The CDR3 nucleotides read TGTGCCAGCAGCAAAGAGGCTCGGGGAACAGATACGCAGTATTTT.

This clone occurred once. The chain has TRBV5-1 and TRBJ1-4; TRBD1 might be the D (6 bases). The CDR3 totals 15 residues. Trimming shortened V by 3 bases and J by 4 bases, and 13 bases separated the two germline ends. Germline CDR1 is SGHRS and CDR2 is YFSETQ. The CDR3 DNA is TGCGCCAGCAGCTGGACCGAGGGGGGTAATGAAAAACTGTTTTTT. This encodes CASSWTEGGNEKLFF.

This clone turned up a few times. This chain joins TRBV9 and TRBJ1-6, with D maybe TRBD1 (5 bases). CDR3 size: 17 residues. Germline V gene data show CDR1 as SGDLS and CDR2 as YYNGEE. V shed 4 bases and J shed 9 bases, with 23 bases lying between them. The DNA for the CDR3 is TGTGCCAGCAGCCCTAGGGGAGCCCTTGGACGGAGTTCACCCCTCCACTTT. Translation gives CASSPRGALGRSSPLHF.

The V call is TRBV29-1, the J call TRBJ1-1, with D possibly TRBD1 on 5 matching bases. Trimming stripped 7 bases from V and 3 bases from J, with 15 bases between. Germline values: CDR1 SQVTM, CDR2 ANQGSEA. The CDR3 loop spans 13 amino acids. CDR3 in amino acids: CSARVGGYTEAFF. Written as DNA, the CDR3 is TGCAGCGCCCGAGTGGGGGGGTACACTGAAGCTTTCTTT.

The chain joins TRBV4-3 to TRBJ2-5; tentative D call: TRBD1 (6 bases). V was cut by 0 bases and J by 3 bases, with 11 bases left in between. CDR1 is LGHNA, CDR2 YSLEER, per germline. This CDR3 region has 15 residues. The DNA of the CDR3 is TGCGCCAGCAGCCAAGAAAGGGACACTAAAGAGACCCAGTACTTC. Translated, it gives CASSQERDTKETQYF.

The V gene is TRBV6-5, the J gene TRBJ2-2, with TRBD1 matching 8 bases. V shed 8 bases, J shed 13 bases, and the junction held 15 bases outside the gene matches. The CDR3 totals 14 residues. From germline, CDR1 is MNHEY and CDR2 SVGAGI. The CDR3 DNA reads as TGTGCCAGCCTTTATTCCGGGACAGGTTGGTTGCTGTTTTTT. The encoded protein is CASLYSGTGWLLFF.

This CDR3 reads CASSSGGASSYNEQFF. The CDR3 region has the DNA TGTGCCAGCAGCTCCGGGGGGGCTAGCTCCTACAATGAGCAGTTCTTC. V gene TRBV9 combines with J gene TRBJ2-1; 8 bases are a match to TRBD2. With 4 bases clipped from V and 0 bases from J, the junction kept 6 bases outside the gene matches. This CDR3 is built from 16 residues. Germline lookup yields CDR1 SGDLS and CDR2 YYNGEE.

This CDR3 reads CASSLGGGAKNIQYF. For the CDR3, the DNA is TGTGCCAGCAGCTTGGGAGGGGGAGCCAAAAACATTCAGTACTTC. The gene calls are TRBV5-4 and TRBJ2-4, with D maybe TRBD1 (6 bases). V lost 0 bases to trimming and J lost 0 bases, with 7 bases between them. Germline CDR1 SGHNT, CDR2 YYREEE (reference sequence). The CDR3 runs to 15 residues.

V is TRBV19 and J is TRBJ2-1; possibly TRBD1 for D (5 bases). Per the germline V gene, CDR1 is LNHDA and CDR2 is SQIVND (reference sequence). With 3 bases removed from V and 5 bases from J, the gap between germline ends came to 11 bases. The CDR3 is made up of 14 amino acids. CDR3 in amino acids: CASSIQGVNNEQFF. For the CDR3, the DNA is TGTGCCAGTAGTATCCAGGGTGTCAACAATGAGCAGTTCTTC.